Presented here are 16 T cell receptor beta chains from one specimen sequenced in a study of cytomegalovirus exposure and HLA in healthy donors. The PCR was carried out with 60 Vbeta primers and 13 Jbeta primers. Profiling relied on immunoSEQ multiplex PCR, and the TCRdb table lists in-frame clones only, not all of them. The repertoire holds around 200,000 clones, with around 84% as singletons. Sequenced sample: PBMCs. These receptors were obtained from a girl aged 2 to 9 in good health and CMV-seropositive.

The chain employs TRBV5-1 and TRBJ2-7; a weak D match, TRBD2 (5 bases). CDR3 length equals 13 residues. Per the germline V gene, CDR1 is SGHRS and CDR2 is YFSETQ. The V gene lost 4 bases and the J gene lost 3 bases, with 11 bases spanning the gap. Here the CDR3 DNA reads TGCGCCAGCAGCCGGGGAAGAGGCTACGAGCAGTACTTC. Its translation is CASSRGRGYEQYF.

The chain combines TRBV5-5 with TRBJ1-1, with no clear D. V was clipped by 0 bases and J by 0 bases, with 9 bases between them. Looked up from germline, CDR1 is SGHKS and CDR2 is YYEKEE (reference sequence). This CDR3 spans 15 amino acids. The CDR3: CASSLVTVLNTEAFF. In DNA form, the CDR3 reads TGTGCCAGCAGCTTGGTTACGGTATTGAACACTGAAGCTTTCTTT.

The chain employs TRBV2 and TRBJ1-5; D may be TRBD1 (5 bases). Trimming cost V 6 bases and J 3 bases, with 15 bases left between them. There are 15 residues in the CDR3. CDR1 SNHLY and CDR2 FYNNEI come from the germline V gene. Here the CDR3 reads CASSRLLGDNQPQHF. CDR3 nucleotide sequence: TGTGCCAGCAGCCGCCTCCTAGGGGACAATCAGCCCCAGCATTTT.

This clone was observed a single time. The chain has TRBV4-1 and TRBJ2-1; 9 nucleotides line up with TRBD1. Germline-derived CDR1 and CDR2 are MGHRA and YSYEKL. With V trimmed by 4 bases and J by 5 bases, 9 bases remained unmatched. This CDR3 has 16 residues. CDR3 amino acids: CASSRARDRVNNEQFF. The CDR3 bases are TGCGCCAGCAGCCGGGCCCGGGACAGGGTTAACAATGAGCAGTTCTTC.

The V call is TRBV28, the J call TRBJ2-2, with 10 bases lining up with TRBD2. V shed 5 bases and J 7 bases; nucleotides not matched to a gene: 10. The length of the CDR3 is 16 residues. Germline assignment: CDR1 MDHEN and CDR2 SYDVKM. CDR3 nucleotides: TGTGCCAGCAGTCCTAGCGGGAGCAAAATCGGCGGGGAGCTGTTTTTT. Its translation is CASSPSGSKIGGELFF.

The rearrangement uses TRBV30 and TRBJ2-3; tentative D call: TRBD2 (6 bases). The CDR3 covers 16 residues. CDR1 GTSNPN and CDR2 SVGIG come from the germline V gene (reference sequence). The V gene lost 1 base and the J gene lost 3 bases, with 17 bases spanning the gap. In DNA, the CDR3 is TGTGCCTGGAGTGGCCGCCTAGCGAAATCAACAGATACGCAGTATTTT. Translated, it gives CAWSGRLAKSTDTQYF.

This rearrangement joins TRBV7-9 to TRBJ2-5; 9 bases map to TRBD1. With V trimmed by 2 bases and J by 5 bases, 6 bases remained unmatched. The CDR3 consists of 15 residues. The germline gives CDR1 SEHNR, CDR2 FQNEAQ (reference sequence). The CDR3 region has the DNA TGTGCCAGCAGCTTACAACAGGGGGCTTTGGAGACCCAGTACTTC. It codes for CASSLQQGALETQYF.

CDR3 nucleotides: TGTGCCAGCAGCCTTCAGGTGGCCACTGAAGCTTTCTTT. It yields the protein CASSLQVATEAFF. The chain combines TRBV5-5 with TRBJ1-1; D ambiguous. The V gene's germline CDR1 is SGHKS and CDR2 YYEKEE (reference sequence). Between the trimmed V and J ends, which lost 4 bases and 4 bases, there was a span of 11 bases. The CDR3 runs 13 residues.

The J gene is TRBJ2-3, the V gene TRBV6-8, with a possible D match to TRBD2 (6 bases). The CDR3 covers 18 residues. Trimming pared 7 bases from V and 0 bases from J, leaving 23 bases between. CDR1 and CDR2 from the germline V gene are MNHGY and SAAAGT. The CDR3: CASIVRGGANTSTDTQYF. Written as DNA, the CDR3 is TGTGCCAGCATAGTTCGGGGAGGAGCCAACACTAGCACAGATACGCAGTATTTT.

The chain recombines TRBV4-1 with TRBJ1-1; the match to TRBD1 covers 8 bases. The germline CDR1 and CDR2 sequences are MGHRA and YSYEKL. The CDR3 contains 17 residues. The V and J ends lost 1 base and 5 bases, in that order; junction bases with no gene match: 12. The CDR3 here is CASSQVRAGGAFTEAFF. Written as DNA, the CDR3 is TGCGCCAGCAGCCAAGTAAGGGCAGGGGGCGCTTTTACTGAAGCTTTCTTT.

The table lists this clone with a few counts. The chain couples TRBV11-3 to TRBJ2-2; tentative D call: TRBD2 (6 bases). Looked up from germline, CDR1 is SGHNT and CDR2 is YENEEA. V lost 1 base and J 7 bases, leaving 10 bases between the germline ends. The CDR3 covers 14 residues. In nucleotides, the CDR3 is TGTGCCAGCAGCTTAGGGCCCGGGGGCGGGGAGCTGTTTTTT. This gives the protein CASSLGPGGGELFF. Filled out from reference TRBV11-3 and TRBJ2-2, the complete variable domain reads EAGVVQSPRYKIIEKKQPVAFWCNPISGHNTLYWYLQNLGQGPELLIRYENEEAVDDSQLPKDRFSAERLKGVDSTLKIQPAELGDSAVYLCASSLGPGGGELFFGEGSRLTVL.

The chain couples TRBV9 to TRBJ2-7, with D perhaps TRBD2 (7 bases). Trimming pared 0 bases from V and 5 bases from J, leaving 15 bases between. Germline V gene lookup returns CDR1 SGDLS and CDR2 YYNGEE. The CDR3 spans 15 residues. The DNA of the CDR3 is TGTGCCAGCAGCGTAGCTTCGAGGGGGAGGGACGAGCAGTACTTC. Amino acid sequence: CASSVASRGRDEQYF.

The sample holds a few counts of this clone. The chain employs TRBV6-5 and TRBJ1-1, with 7 bases fitting TRBD1. From germline, CDR1 is MNHEY and CDR2 SVGAGI. The CDR3 sequence is 14 residues long. Trimming removed 0 bases from V and 4 bases from J; junction bases left unmatched: 2. DNA of the CDR3: TGTGCCAGCAGTTACTCGTCAGGGGGCACTGAAGCTTTCTTT. This codes for CASSYSSGGTEAFF.

J is TRBJ2-5 and V is TRBV11-1; 10 nucleotides agree with TRBD1. The CDR3 has 16 amino acids. The V gene end was trimmed by 6 bases and the J gene end by 3 bases; junction bases not matched to a gene: 10. Germline assignment: CDR1 SGHAT and CDR2 FQDESV (reference sequence). This CDR3 is CASRPTRDRGKETQYF. CDR3 nucleotide sequence: TGTGCCAGCAGACCCACCCGGGACAGGGGAAAAGAGACCCAGTACTTC.

The V call is TRBV10-2, the J call TRBJ2-3, with 10 bases lining up with TRBD2. CDR1 is WSHSY and CDR2 is SAAADI in the germline V gene. The CDR3 spans 15 residues. The V and J ends lost 10 bases and 0 bases, in that order; junction bases with no gene match: 7. In nucleotides, the CDR3 is TGCGCCACCTCCGCGACTAGCGGGAGCACAGATACGCAGTATTTT. This gives the protein CATSATSGSTDTQYF.

For the CDR3, the DNA is TGTGCCAGCAGCTCCTCCGACCGGGACAGGAAATATGGCTACACCTTC. Amino acids: CASSSSDRDRKYGYTF. The chain uses TRBV6-6 and TRBJ1-2; 8 bases align to TRBD1. CDR3 length: 16 residues. Germline lookup yields CDR1 MNHNY and CDR2 SVGAGI (reference sequence). V dropped 6 bases and J dropped 5; count of bases not matched to a gene: 14.